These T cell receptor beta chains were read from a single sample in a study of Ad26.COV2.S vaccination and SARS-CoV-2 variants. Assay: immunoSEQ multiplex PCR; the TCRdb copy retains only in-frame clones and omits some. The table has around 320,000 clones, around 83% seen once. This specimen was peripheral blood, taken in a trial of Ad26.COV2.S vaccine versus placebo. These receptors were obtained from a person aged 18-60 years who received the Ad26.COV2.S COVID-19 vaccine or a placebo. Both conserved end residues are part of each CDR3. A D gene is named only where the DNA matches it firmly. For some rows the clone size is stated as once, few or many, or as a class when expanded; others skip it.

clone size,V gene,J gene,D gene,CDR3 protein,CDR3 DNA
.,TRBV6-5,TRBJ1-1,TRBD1,CASRGQGAGTEAFF,TGTGCCAGCAGGGGACAGGGGGCCGGCACTGAAGCTTTCTTT
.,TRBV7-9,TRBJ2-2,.,CASSPTGLVFTGELFF,TGTGCCAGCAGCCCGACGGGGCTAGTATTTACCGGGGAGCTGTTTTTT
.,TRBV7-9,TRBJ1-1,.,CASSFRGNTEAFF,TGTGCCAGCAGCTTCAGGGGGAACACTGAAGCTTTCTTT
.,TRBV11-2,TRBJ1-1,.,CASSRQESEAFF,TGTGCCAGCAGCCGACAGGAATCTGAAGCTTTCTTT
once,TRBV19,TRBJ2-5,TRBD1,CASRGQEETQYF,TGTGCCAGTAGAGGACAGGAAGAGACCCAGTACTTC
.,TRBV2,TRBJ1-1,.,CASGRDTEAFF,TGTGCCAGCGGGAGGGACACTGAAGCTTTCTTT
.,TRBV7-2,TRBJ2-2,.,CASSPRQSNTGELFF,TGTGCCAGCAGCCCGCGGCAATCGAACACCGGGGAGCTGTTTTTT
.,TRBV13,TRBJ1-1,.,CASSSLQVYTEAFF,TGTGCCAGCAGCTCATTACAGGTATATACTGAAGCTTTCTTT
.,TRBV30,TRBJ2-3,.,CAWSPTDWSTDTQYF,TGTGCCTGGAGTCCCACGGACTGGAGCACAGATACGCAGTATTTT
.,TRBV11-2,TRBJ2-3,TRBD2,CASSKGLAGGPDTQYF,TGTGCCAGCAGCAAGGGCCTAGCGGGGGGGCCAGATACGCAGTATTTT
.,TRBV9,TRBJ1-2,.,CASSVEGPQAGGYTF,TGTGCCAGCAGCGTAGAGGGGCCCCAAGCGGGTGGCTACACCTTC
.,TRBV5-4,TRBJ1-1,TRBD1,CASSPGTGWNLNTEAFF,TGTGCCAGCAGTCCCGGGACAGGGTGGAACCTGAACACTGAAGCTTTCTTT
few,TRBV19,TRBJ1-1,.,CASSQQGNTEAFF,TGTGCCAGTAGTCAGCAGGGGAACACTGAAGCTTTCTTT
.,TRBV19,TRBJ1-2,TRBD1,CASSVGTGTDYGYTF,TGTGCCAGTAGTGTCGGGACAGGGACGGACTATGGCTACACCTTC
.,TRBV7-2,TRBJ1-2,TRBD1,CASSLDRDRANYGYTF,TGTGCCAGCAGCCTCGACCGGGACAGGGCTAACTATGGCTACACCTTC
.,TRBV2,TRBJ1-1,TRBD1,CASSNNRGNTEAFF,TGTGCCAGCAGTAATAACAGGGGGAACACTGAAGCTTTCTTT
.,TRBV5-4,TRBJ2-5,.,CASSLTSLLGQETQYF,TGTGCCAGCAGCTTAACTAGCTTACTCGGGCAAGAGACCCAGTACTTC
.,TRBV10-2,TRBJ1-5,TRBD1,CASSRTGEGGNQPQHF,TGCGCCAGCAGTCGGACAGGGGAGGGGGGCAATCAGCCCCAGCATTTT
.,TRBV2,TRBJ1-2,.,CASRGASTNYGYTF,TGTGCCAGCAGGGGGGCCTCTACTAACTATGGCTACACCTTC
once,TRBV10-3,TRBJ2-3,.,CAISEPFGQGGTDTQYF,TGTGCCATCAGTGAGCCTTTCGGGCAGGGGGGGACAGATACGCAGTATTTT
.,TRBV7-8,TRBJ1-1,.,CASSRDLSSGAFF,TGTGCCAGCAGCCGGGACCTCTCGTCCGGGGCTTTCTTT
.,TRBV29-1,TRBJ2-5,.,CSVETVETQYF,TGCAGCGTTGAGACCGTAGAGACCCAGTACTTC
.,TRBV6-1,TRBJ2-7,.,CASSEGTVGSYEQYF,TGTGCCAGCAGTGAAGGGACAGTCGGCTCCTACGAGCAGTACTTC
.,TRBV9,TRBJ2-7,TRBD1,CASSVAADRGQDEQYF,TGTGCCAGCAGCGTAGCTGCTGACAGGGGTCAGGACGAGCAGTACTTC
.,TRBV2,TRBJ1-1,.,CASSEGRGFTEAFF,TGTGCCAGCAGTGAAGGTAGGGGGTTCACTGAAGCTTTCTTT
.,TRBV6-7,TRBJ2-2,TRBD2,CASLQPPVSGGLNTGELFF,TGTGCCAGCCTCCAACCCCCGGTAAGCGGGGGGTTAAACACCGGGGAGCTGTTTTTT
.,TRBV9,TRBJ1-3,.,CASSVSGGRNTIYF,TGTGCCAGCAGCGTGAGCGGGGGGAGAAACACCATATATTTT
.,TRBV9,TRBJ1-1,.,CASSVEFSNTEAFF,TGTGCCAGCAGCGTAGAATTTTCGAACACTGAAGCTTTCTTT
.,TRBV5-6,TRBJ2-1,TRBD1,CASSFWGTEGRLYNEQFF,TGTGCCAGCAGCTTTTGGGGGACAGAAGGGCGACTGTACAATGAGCAGTTCTTC
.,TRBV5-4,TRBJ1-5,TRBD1,CASSLGTADQPQHF,TGTGCCAGCAGTCTGGGGACAGCGGATCAGCCCCAGCATTTT
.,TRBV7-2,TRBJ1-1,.,CASSLVGSLNTEAFF,TGTGCCAGCAGCTTAGTAGGCAGTTTGAACACTGAAGCTTTCTTT
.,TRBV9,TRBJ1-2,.,CASSGGLATRLGGYTF,TGTGCCAGCAGCGGGGGATTAGCCACCCGTCTAGGTGGCTACACCTTC
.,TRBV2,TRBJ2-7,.,CASTLFRDLEQYF,TGTGCCAGCACCCTATTCCGGGACCTCGAGCAGTACTTC
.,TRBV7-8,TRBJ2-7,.,CASSLEAGFLRKQYF,TGTGCCAGCAGCTTAGAGGCAGGGTTTCTGAGGAAGCAGTACTTC
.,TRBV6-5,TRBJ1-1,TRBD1,CASRDRRNTEAFF,TGTGCCAGCAGGGACAGGAGGAACACTGAAGCTTTCTTT
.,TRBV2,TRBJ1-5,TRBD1,CASRSWTGSNQPQHF,TGTGCCAGCCGTAGCTGGACAGGGAGCAATCAGCCCCAGCATTTT
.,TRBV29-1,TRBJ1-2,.,CSVEVGRQWTTF,TGCAGCGTTGAAGTTGGACGGCAGTGGACAACCTTC
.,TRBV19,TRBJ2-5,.,CASNTGLTSETQYF,TGTGCCAGTAATACGGGTTTAACGTCAGAGACCCAGTACTTC
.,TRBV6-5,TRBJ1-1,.,CAISRGTEAFF,TGTGCCATCTCTCGAGGAACTGAAGCTTTCTTT
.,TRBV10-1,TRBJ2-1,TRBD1,CASSGRTYRGTNYSPDNEQFF,TGCGCCAGCAGCGGAAGAACCTACAGGGGAACAAACTATTCCCCCGACAATGAGCAGTTCTTC
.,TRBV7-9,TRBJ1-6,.,CASSSDRQDNSPLHF,TGTGCCAGCAGCTCGGACAGACAAGATAATTCACCCCTCCACTTT
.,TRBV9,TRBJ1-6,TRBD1,CASSMDRGYDSYNSPLHF,TGTGCCAGCAGCATGGACAGGGGATATGACTCCTATAATTCACCCCTCCACTTT
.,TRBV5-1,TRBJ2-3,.,CASSPNTDTQYF,TGCGCCAGCAGTCCCAACACAGATACGCAGTATTTT
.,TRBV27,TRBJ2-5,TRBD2,CASSLSASGQETQYF,TGTGCCAGCAGTTTATCCGCTAGCGGGCAAGAGACCCAGTACTTC
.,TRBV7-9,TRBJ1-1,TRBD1,CASSLGQGNTEAFF,TGTGCCAGCAGCTTGGGACAGGGGAACACTGAAGCTTTCTTT
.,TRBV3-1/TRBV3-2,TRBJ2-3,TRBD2,CASSQPSRTSGGGDTQYF,TGTGCCAGCAGCCAACCTTCAAGGACTAGCGGGGGGGGAGATACGCAGTATTTT
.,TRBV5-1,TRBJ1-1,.,CASSLDGPAATIQSTEAFF,TGCGCCAGCAGCTTGGATGGTCCGGCAGCCACTATTCAGAGCACTGAAGCTTTCTTT
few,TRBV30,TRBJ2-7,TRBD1,CAWSFRGRGSYEQYF,TGTGCCTGGAGTTTCCGCGGCAGGGGGTCCTACGAGCAGTACTTC
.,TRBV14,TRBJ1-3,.,CASSQVRGNTIYF,TGTGCCAGCAGCCAAGTCAGGGGAAACACCATATATTTT
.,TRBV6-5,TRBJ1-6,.,CASKGDAGVGPLHF,TGTGCCAGCAAAGGAGACGCAGGCGTAGGACCCCTCCACTTT
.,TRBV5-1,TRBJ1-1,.,CASSPGTFEAFF,TGCGCCAGCAGCCCGGGGACATTCGAAGCTTTCTTT
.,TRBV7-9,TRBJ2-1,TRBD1,CASSLWTGDYNEQFF,TGTGCCAGCAGCTTATGGACAGGGGATTACAATGAGCAGTTCTTC
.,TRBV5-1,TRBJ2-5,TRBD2,CASSLASGGAETQYF,TGCGCCAGCAGCTTGGCCAGCGGGGGGGCGGAGACCCAGTACTTC
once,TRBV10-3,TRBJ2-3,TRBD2,CATSRTSGVPDTQYF,TGTGCCACTTCACGGACTAGCGGGGTCCCGGATACGCAGTATTTT